Listed here are 14 T cell receptor beta chains from one sample, sequenced in a study of cytomegalovirus exposure and HLA in healthy donors. With 60 Vbeta and 13 Jbeta primers, the PCR was carried out. The method was immunoSEQ multiplex PCR; TCRdb's version includes in-frame clones alone and lacks a portion of them. The data contain about 150,000 clones, 73% of them singletons. Sequences were obtained from PBMCs. The receptors were gathered from a woman under 30 in good health and CMV-seronegative.

This clone came up once. The V gene is TRBV18, the J gene TRBJ1-5, with 7 nucleotides matching TRBD1. Germline V gene sequence: CDR1 KGHSH, CDR2 LQKENI. Unmatched junction bases numbered 2, after V lost 4 bases and J lost 5 bases. This CDR3 region has 13 residues. The CDR3 DNA reads as TGTGCCAGCTCACGCGGACAGGATCAGCCCCAGCATTTT. This codes for CASSRGQDQPQHF.

DNA for the CDR3: TGTGCCAGCAGTGAAAGTTGGAGGGGCGATGAGCAGTTCTTC. The encoded protein is CASSESWRGDEQFF. This chain joins TRBV2 and TRBJ2-1; possibly TRBD2 for D (6 bases). Germline-derived CDR1 and CDR2 are SNHLY and FYNNEI. Between the trimmed V and J ends, which lost 2 bases and 8 bases, there was a span of 13 bases. This CDR3 comprises 14 residues.

This clone has just one count. The rearrangement uses TRBV6-5 and TRBJ1-4, with a weak D call TRBD1 (6 bases). V was clipped by 6 bases and J by 7 bases, with 15 bases between them. This CDR3 spans 14 amino acids. Germline CDR1 is MNHEY and CDR2 is SVGAGI. CDR3 in amino acids: CASSLTGRGEKLFF. The CDR3 nucleotides read TGTGCCAGCAGCCTAACAGGGAGGGGTGAAAAACTGTTTTTT.

This clone was picked up one time. The chain combines TRBV5-4 with TRBJ2-5; D perhaps matches TRBD1 (6 bases). V lost 0 bases, J lost 3 bases, and 15 bases lay in between. Germline CDR1 SGHNT, CDR2 YYREEE (reference sequence). The CDR3 loop spans 16 amino acids. The CDR3 nucleotides read TGTGCCAGCAGCTTGGCCTTTGGCCACAGGGAAGAGACCCAGTACTTC. Encoded protein: CASSLAFGHREETQYF. Using reference TRBV5-4 and TRBJ2-5 for the parts outside the CDR3, the full variable domain is ETGVTQSPTHLIKTRGQQVTLRCSSQSGHNTVSWYQQALGQGPQFIFQYYREEENGRGNFPPRFSGLQFPNYSSELNVNALELDDSALYLCASSLAFGHREETQYFGPGTRLLVL.

The sample holds a few counts of this clone. This rearrangement joins TRBV5-6 to TRBJ2-3; 12 bases match TRBD2. The V and J ends lost 4 bases and 3 bases, in that order; junction bases with no gene match: 9. Per the germline V gene, CDR1 is SGHDT and CDR2 is YYEEEE. This CDR3 is 17 amino acids long. The DNA for the CDR3 is TGTGCCAGCAGCATCCGACTAGCGGGGGTATCAACAGATACGCAGTATTTT. Encoded protein: CASSIRLAGVSTDTQYF. Drawing the rest from reference TRBV5-6 and TRBJ2-3, the complete variable domain is DAGVTQSPTHLIKTRGQQVTLRCSPKSGHDTVSWYQQALGQGPQFIFQYYEEEERQRGNFPDRFSGHQFPNYSSELNVNALLLGDSALYLCASSIRLAGVSTDTQYFGPGTRLTVL.

The rearrangement uses TRBV28 and TRBJ1-2, with 11 bases that match TRBD1. The CDR3 sequence is 14 residues long. Germline CDR1 and CDR2: MDHEN and SYDVKM. V dropped 6 bases and J dropped 4; count of bases not matched to a gene: 4. The CDR3 here is CASRDRGRGYGYTF. The DNA of the CDR3 is TGTGCCAGCAGGGACAGGGGGCGAGGCTATGGCTACACCTTC.

This clone is a singleton in its sample. The chain employs TRBV7-2 and TRBJ2-1; TRBD2 aligns across 7 bases. J was trimmed by 8 bases and V by 2 bases; bases with no gene match: 12. Looked up from germline, CDR1 is SGHTA and CDR2 is FQGNSA. The CDR3 covers 16 residues. The CDR3 loop reads CASSLFGGSIRDEQFF. The CDR3 region has the DNA TGTGCCAGCAGCTTATTTGGCGGGAGCATTCGGGATGAGCAGTTCTTC.

This clone was seen a handful of times. The gene calls are TRBV7-9 and TRBJ2-7, with 7 bases lining up with TRBD1. The trim removed 5 bases at V and 3 bases at J, leaving 13 bases unmatched. This CDR3 region has 16 residues. Germline V lookup: CDR1 SEHNR, CDR2 FQNEAQ (reference sequence). The CDR3 nucleotides read TGTGCCAGCAGCACCCTGGGACAGAAGATAAACTACGAGCAGTACTTC. The encoded protein is CASSTLGQKINYEQYF.

The gene calls are TRBV7-3 and TRBJ2-3; D remains ambiguous. The CDR3 length is 13 residues. Trimming stripped 0 bases from V and 7 bases from J, with 8 bases between. Looked up from germline, CDR1 is SGHTA and CDR2 is FQGTGA. CDR3 residues: CASSLTRENTQYF. The DNA of the CDR3 is TGTGCCAGCAGCTTAACTCGTGAGAATACGCAGTATTTT.

The chain links TRBV7-6 to TRBJ1-1, with 7 bases fitting TRBD1. CDR1 is SGHVS, CDR2 FNYEAQ, per germline. The CDR3 is 16 amino acids. J lost 0 bases, V lost 1 base, and 5 bases had no gene match. The CDR3: CASSLVIRGLNTEAFF. The DNA for the CDR3 is TGTGCCAGCAGCTTAGTTATTAGGGGGCTGAACACTGAAGCTTTCTTT.

The rearrangement links TRBV7-3 to TRBJ2-1; 9 bases match TRBD1. Germline values: CDR1 SGHTA, CDR2 FQGTGA. The CDR3 is 16 amino acids. The trim removed 5 bases at V and 9 bases at J, leaving 14 bases unmatched. This CDR3 is CASSPGGTGNAVEQFF. The DNA for the CDR3 is TGTGCCAGCAGCCCAGGGGGGACAGGGAACGCCGTTGAGCAGTTCTTC.

The chain employs TRBV28 and TRBJ1-6; 9 nucleotides line up with TRBD1. Trimming took 5 bases from V and 1 from J; bases not matched to a gene: 3. The CDR3 has 16 residues. In germline, CDR1 is MDHEN, CDR2 SYDVKM. The CDR3 DNA reads TGTGCCAGCAGTGAGGGACAGGGATCCTATAATTCACCCCTCCACTTT. It codes for CASSEGQGSYNSPLHF. Full variable domain (rest looked up from reference TRBV28 and TRBJ1-6): DVKVTQSSRYLVKRTGEKVFLECVQDMDHENMFWYRQDPGLGLRLIYFSYDVKMKEKGDIPEGYSVSREKKERFSLILESASTNQTSMYLCASSEGQGSYNSPLHFGNGTRLTVT.

Concerning this clone itself: Other DNA sequences from this sample encode an identical CDR3 as well. The chain combines TRBV7-9 with TRBJ1-1; D is ambiguous. Trimming pared 3 bases from V and 1 base from J, leaving 6 bases between. Germline values: CDR1 SEHNR, CDR2 FQNEAQ (reference sequence). The CDR3 is made up of 13 amino acids. This CDR3 is CASSFGGNTEAFF. CDR3 nucleotides: TGTGCCAGCAGCTTTGGAGGGAACACTGAAGCTTTCTTT.

The gene calls are TRBV4-1 and TRBJ2-5; 8 bases are shared with TRBD2. CDR1 MGHRA and CDR2 YSYEKL come from the germline V gene. Trimming removed 0 bases from V and 5 bases from J; junction bases left unmatched: 5. The CDR3 is 15 amino acids. The CDR3 DNA follows: TGCGCCAGCAGCCAAGAGAGGACTAGCCGGGAGACCCAGTACTTC. Protein product: CASSQERTSRETQYF.